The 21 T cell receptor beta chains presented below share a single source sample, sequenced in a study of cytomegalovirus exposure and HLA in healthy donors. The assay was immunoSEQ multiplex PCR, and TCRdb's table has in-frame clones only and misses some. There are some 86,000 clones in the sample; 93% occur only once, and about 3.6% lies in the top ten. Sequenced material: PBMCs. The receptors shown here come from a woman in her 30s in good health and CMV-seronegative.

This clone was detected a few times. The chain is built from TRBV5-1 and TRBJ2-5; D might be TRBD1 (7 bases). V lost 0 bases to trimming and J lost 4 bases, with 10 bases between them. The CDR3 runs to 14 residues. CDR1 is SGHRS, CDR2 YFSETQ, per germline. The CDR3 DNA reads TGCGCCAGCAGCTTGGGTCAGGGGGGAGAGACCCAGTACTTC. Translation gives CASSLGQGGETQYF.

In nucleotides, the CDR3 is TGTGCCAGCAGCTTCGGGAGGCAGGGACGTCAGCCCCAGCATTTT. It encodes CASSFGRQGRQPQHF. J is TRBJ1-5 and V is TRBV5-5; tentative D call: TRBD1 (5 bases). Germline CDR1 and CDR2: SGHKS and YYEKEE (reference sequence). With 2 bases removed from V and 6 bases from J, the gap between germline ends came to 15 bases. This CDR3 has 15 residues.

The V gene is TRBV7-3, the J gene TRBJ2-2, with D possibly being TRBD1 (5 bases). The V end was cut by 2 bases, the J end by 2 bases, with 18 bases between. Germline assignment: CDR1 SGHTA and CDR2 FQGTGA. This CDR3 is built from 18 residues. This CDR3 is CASSLQGLRLINTGELFF. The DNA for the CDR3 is TGTGCCAGCAGCTTACAGGGCCTAAGGCTCATTAACACCGGGGAGCTGTTTTTT.

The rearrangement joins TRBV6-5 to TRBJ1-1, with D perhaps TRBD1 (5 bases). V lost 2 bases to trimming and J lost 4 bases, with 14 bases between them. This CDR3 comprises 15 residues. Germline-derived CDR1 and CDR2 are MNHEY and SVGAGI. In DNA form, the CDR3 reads TGTGCCAGCAGTTACCCGGGGGGGGTTGGCACTGAAGCTTTCTTT. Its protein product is CASSYPGGVGTEAFF.

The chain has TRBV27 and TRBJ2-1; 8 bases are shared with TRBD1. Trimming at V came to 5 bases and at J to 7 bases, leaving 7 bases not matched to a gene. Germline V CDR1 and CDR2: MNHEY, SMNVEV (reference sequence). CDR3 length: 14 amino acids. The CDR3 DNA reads TGTGCCAGCAGTCCAGGGGGCCTCCGAAATGAGCAGTTCTTC. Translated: CASSPGGLRNEQFF.

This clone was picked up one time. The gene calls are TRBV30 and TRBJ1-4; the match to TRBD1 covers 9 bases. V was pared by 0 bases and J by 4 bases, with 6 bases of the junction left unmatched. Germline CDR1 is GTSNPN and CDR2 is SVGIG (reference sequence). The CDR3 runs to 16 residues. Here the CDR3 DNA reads TGTGCCTGGAGTGTAGGGACAGGGTTCTATAATGAAAAACTGTTTTTT. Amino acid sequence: CAWSVGTGFYNEKLFF.

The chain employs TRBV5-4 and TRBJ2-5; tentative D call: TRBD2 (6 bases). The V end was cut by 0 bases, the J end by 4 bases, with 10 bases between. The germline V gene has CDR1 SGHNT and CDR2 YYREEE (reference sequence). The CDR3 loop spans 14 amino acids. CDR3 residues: CASSLGTKGETQYF. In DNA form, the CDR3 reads TGTGCCAGCAGCTTGGGGACTAAAGGAGAGACCCAGTACTTC.

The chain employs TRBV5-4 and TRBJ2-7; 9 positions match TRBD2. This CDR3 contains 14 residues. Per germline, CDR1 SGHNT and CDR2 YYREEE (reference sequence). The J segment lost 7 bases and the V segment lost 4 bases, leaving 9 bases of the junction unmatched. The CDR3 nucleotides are TGTGCCAGCAGCCCGGGAGCGGGGGGCCTTGAGCAGTACTTC. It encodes CASSPGAGGLEQYF. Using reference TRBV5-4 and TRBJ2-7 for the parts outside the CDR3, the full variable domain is ETGVTQSPTHLIKTRGQQVTLRCSSQSGHNTVSWYQQALGQGPQFIFQYYREEENGRGNFPPRFSGLQFPNYSSELNVNALELDDSALYLCASSPGAGGLEQYFGPGTRLTVT.

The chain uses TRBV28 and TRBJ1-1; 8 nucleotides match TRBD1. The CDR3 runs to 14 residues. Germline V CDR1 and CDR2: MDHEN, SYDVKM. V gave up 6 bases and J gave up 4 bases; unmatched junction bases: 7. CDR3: CASRIWTGSTEAFF. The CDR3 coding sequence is TGTGCCAGCAGGATCTGGACAGGGTCCACTGAAGCTTTCTTT.

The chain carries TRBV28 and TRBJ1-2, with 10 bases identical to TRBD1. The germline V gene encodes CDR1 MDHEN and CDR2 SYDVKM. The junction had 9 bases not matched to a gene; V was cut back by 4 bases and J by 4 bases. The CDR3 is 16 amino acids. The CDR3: CASSSYDRGLSYGYTF. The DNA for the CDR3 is TGTGCCAGCAGTTCATACGACAGGGGGCTGAGCTATGGCTACACCTTC.

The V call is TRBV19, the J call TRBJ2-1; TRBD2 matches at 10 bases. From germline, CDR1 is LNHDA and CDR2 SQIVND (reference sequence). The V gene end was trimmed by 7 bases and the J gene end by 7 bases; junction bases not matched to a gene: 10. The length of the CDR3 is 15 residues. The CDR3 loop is CASTAAGGPGNEQFF. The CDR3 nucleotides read TGTGCCAGTACCGCAGCGGGGGGGCCCGGGAATGAGCAGTTCTTC.

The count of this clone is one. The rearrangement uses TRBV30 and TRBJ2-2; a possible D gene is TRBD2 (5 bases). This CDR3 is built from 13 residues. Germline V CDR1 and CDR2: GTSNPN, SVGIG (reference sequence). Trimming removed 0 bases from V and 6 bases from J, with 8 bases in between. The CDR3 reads CAWSVEGAGELFF. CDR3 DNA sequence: TGTGCCTGGAGTGTAGAGGGCGCCGGGGAGCTGTTTTTT.

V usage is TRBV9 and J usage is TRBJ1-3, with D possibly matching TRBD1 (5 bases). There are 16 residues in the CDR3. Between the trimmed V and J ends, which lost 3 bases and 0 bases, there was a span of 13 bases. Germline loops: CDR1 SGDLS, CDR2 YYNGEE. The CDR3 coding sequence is TGTGCCAGCAGCGCCGAGGGGAGGACCTCTGGAAACACCATATATTTT. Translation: CASSAEGRTSGNTIYF.

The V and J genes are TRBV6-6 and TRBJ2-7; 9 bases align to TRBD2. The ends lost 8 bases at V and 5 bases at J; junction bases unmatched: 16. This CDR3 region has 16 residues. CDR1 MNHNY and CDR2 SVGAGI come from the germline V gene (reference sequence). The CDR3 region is CASLAPGTSIEDEQYF. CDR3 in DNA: TGTGCCAGCCTCGCACCTGGGACTAGCATTGAGGACGAGCAGTACTTC.

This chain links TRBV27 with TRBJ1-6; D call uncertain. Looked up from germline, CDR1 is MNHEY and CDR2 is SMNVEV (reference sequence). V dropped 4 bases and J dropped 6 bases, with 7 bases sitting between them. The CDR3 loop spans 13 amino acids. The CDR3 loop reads CASSWQINSPLHF. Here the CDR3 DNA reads TGTGCCAGCAGTTGGCAGATTAATTCACCCCTCCACTTT.

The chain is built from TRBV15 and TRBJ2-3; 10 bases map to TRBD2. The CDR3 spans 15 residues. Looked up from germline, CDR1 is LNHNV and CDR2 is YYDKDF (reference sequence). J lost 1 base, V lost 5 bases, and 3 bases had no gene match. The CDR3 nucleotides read TGTGCCACCAGCCTACTAGCGGGGCGCACAGATACGCAGTATTTT. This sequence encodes CATSLLAGRTDTQYF.

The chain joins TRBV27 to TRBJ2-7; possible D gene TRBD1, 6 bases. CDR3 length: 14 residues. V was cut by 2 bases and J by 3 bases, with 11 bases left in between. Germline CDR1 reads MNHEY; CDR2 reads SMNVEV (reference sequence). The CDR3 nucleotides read TGTGCCAGCAGTTTACCCAGGGACAACTACGAGCAGTACTTC. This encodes CASSLPRDNYEQYF.

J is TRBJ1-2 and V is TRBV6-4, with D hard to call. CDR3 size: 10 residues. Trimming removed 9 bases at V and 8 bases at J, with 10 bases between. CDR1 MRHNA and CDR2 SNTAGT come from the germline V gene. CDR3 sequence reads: CASQRRGYTF. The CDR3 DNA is TGTGCCAGTCAGCGGCGGGGCTACACCTTC.

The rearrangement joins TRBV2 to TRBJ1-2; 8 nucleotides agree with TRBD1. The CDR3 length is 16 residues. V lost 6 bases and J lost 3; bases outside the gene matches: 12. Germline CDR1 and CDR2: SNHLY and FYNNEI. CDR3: CASSASGQGAHYGYTF. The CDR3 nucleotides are TGTGCCAGCAGCGCGTCGGGCCAGGGGGCGCACTATGGCTACACCTTC.

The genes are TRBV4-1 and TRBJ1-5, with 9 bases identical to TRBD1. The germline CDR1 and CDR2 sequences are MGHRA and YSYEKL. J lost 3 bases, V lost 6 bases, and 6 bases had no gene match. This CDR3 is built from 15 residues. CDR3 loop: CASSPGTGTNQPQHF. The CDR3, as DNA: TGCGCCAGCAGTCCCGGGACAGGGACCAATCAGCCCCAGCATTTT.

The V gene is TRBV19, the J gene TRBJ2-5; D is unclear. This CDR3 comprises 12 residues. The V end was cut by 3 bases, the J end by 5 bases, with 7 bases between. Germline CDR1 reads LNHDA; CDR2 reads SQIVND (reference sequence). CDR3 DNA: TGTGCCAGTAGTATTTCTCAGGAGACCCAGTACTTC. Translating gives CASSISQETQYF.